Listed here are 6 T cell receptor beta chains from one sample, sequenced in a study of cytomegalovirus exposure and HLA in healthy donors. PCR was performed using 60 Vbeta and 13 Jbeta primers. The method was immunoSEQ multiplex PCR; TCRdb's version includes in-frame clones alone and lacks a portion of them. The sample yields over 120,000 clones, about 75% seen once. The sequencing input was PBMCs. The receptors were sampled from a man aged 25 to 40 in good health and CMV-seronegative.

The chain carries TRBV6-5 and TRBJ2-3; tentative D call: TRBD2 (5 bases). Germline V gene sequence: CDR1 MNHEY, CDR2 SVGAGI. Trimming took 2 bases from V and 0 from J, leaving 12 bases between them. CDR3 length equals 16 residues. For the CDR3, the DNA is TGTGCCAGCAGTTACGCGGCGGGCTCTAGCACAGATACGCAGTATTTT. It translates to CASSYAAGSSTDTQYF.

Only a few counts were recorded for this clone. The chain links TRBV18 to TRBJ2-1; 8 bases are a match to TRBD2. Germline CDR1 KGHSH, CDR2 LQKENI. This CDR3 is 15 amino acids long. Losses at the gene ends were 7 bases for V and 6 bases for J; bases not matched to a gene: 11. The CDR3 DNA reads TGTGCCAGCTTCCGCGGGGGGCAAGCAGGCAATGAGCAGTTCTTC. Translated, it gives CASFRGGQAGNEQFF.

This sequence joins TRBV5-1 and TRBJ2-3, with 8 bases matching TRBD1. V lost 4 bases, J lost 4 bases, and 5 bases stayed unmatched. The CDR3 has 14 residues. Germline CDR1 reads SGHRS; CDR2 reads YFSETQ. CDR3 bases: TGCGCCAGCAGCGTCGGGACAGGCCCAGATACGCAGTATTTT. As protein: CASSVGTGPDTQYF.

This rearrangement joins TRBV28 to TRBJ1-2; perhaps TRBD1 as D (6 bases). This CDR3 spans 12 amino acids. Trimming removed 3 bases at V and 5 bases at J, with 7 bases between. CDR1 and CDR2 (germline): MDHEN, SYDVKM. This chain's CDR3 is CASSLGHYGYTF. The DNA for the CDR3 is TGTGCCAGCAGTTTGGGACATTATGGCTACACCTTC.

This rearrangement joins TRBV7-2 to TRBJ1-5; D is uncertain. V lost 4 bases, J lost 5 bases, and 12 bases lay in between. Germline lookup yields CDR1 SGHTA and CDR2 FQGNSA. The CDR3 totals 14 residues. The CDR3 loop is CASSSAGGYQPQHF. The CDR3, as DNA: TGTGCCAGCAGCTCGGCGGGAGGCTATCAGCCCCAGCATTTT.

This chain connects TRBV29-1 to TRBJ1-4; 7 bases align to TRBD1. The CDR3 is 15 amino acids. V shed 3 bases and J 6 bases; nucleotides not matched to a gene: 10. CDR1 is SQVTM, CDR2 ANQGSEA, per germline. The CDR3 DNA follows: TGCAGCGTTGAGGGTCGGGGGACAGTTGATGAAAAACTGTTTTTT. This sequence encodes CSVEGRGTVDEKLFF.